This TCR beta chain was sequenced in a study of blood T cell repertoires in COVID-19. Whole-study context: In each case, the material was cDNA or gDNA derived from T cells, B-cell-depleted T cells, or PBMCs.

The germline V gene has CDR1 MNHEY and CDR2 SVGAGI. V lost 0 bases and J lost 6, with 11 bases in between. The CDR3 is 15 residues long. Everyone who took part was roughly 18 to 89 years old, and they came from fewer than 25 US areas. Method: immunoSEQ multiplex PCR; TCRdb's copy keeps in-frame clones and lacks some. This sample yields approximately 270,000 clones, of which 75% to 90% are seen a single time; 4.1% belongs to the top ten. The V call is TRBV6-5, the J call TRBJ2-2; D not resolved. This TCR was sampled from a woman in her 30s with acute COVID-19. What was sequenced was PBMCs or T cells enriched from blood (not recorded which). The CDR3 DNA is TGTGCCAGCAGTTACTCGCTTCAGGTCCCCGGGGAGCTGTTTTTT. This translates into CASSYSLQVPGELFF.